This TCR beta chain emerged from a study of blood T cell repertoires in COVID-19. Study background: The United States, Italy and Spain supplied acute and convalescent COVID-19 samples. Nucleic acid was either cDNA or gDNA, and it came from T cells, B-cell-depleted T cells, or PBMCs.

In the source study's methods: Scientists estimated how many nucleated cells there were by amplifying reference gene primers. Profiled with immunoSEQ multiplex PCR; TCRdb holds only in-frame clones, not every one. V, J and clone size derive from that table, while D and trimming were established from the DNA sequence. The sample consists of about 120,000 clones, around 76% of them appearing once. The V and J ends lost 6 bases and 1 base respectively, with 9 bases between them. Germline lookup yields CDR1 SNHLY and CDR2 FYNNEI. CDR3 length: 13 residues. Material for sequencing was peripheral blood. The sequence was collected from a man aged 55 to 70 with acute or convalescent COVID-19. V is TRBV2 and J is TRBJ1-1; weak D call: TRBD1 (6 bases). The CDR3 loop reads CASRPDRNTEAFF. DNA of the CDR3: TGTGCCAGCAGGCCGGACAGGAACACTGAAGCTTTCTTT.